Each of the 29 T cell receptor beta chains below was sequenced from the same sample in a study of shared clonotypes between healthy human individuals. Cells designated naive CD8 were CD45RO-negative and were positively selected for CCR7, with terminally differentiated effector memory CD45RA+ cells excluded. Some clones are missing from TCRdb's copy, which holds only in-frame ones; the method was immunoSEQ multiplex PCR. The data show about 680,000 clones, just over 90% seen once. The sample was naive CD8+ T cells sorted from blood. These receptors came from a man aged 25-45 years in good health.

The chain is built from TRBV5-1 and TRBJ2-5; TRBD1 agrees at 7 bases. V trimming: 7 bases; J trimming: 3 bases; junction bases outside the gene matches: 6. The CDR3 is made up of 13 amino acids. Germline values: CDR1 SGHRS, CDR2 YFSETQ. CDR3 amino acids: CASSGGPKETQYF. The CDR3 DNA is TGCGCCAGCTCAGGGGGTCCAAAAGAGACCCAGTACTTC.

V and J are TRBV11-2 and TRBJ2-1, with D perhaps TRBD1 or TRBD2 (5 bases each). The CDR3 runs to 15 residues. CDR1 is SGHAT and CDR2 is FQNNGV in the germline V gene. V was trimmed by 6 bases and J by 8 bases, leaving 20 bases between them. CDR3 sequence (DNA): TGTGCCAGCAGACACAGGACTGGCAACATGGATGAGCAGTTCTTC. This translates into CASRHRTGNMDEQFF.

The V and J genes are TRBV6-1 and TRBJ2-7; 7 bases are a match to TRBD1. Germline V gene sequence: CDR1 MNHNS, CDR2 SASEGT. The V and J ends lost 1 base and 3 bases, in that order; junction bases with no gene match: 6. This CDR3 comprises 15 residues. The DNA of the CDR3 is TGTGCCAGCAGTGAAGTAGGGACAGCAAACTACGAGCAGTACTTC. Amino acid sequence: CASSEVGTANYEQYF.

The genes are TRBV29-1 and TRBJ1-3, with TRBD1 matching over 9 bases. V trimming: 6 bases; J trimming: 4 bases; junction bases outside the gene matches: 10. CDR1 SQVTM and CDR2 ANQGSEA come from the germline V gene. The CDR3 extends over 15 amino acids. The CDR3 here is CSVVLGQGAGNTIYF. CDR3 in DNA: TGCAGCGTAGTTCTGGGACAGGGCGCAGGAAACACCATATATTTT.

The V call is TRBV4-2, the J call TRBJ2-1; 8 positions match TRBD2. Per the germline V gene, CDR1 is LGHNA and CDR2 is YNFKEQ. The CDR3 consists of 14 residues. Losses at the gene ends were 4 bases for V and 8 bases for J; bases not matched to a gene: 7. CDR3 region: CASSRYSGTDEQFF. The CDR3 region has the DNA TGTGCCAGCAGCCGATATAGCGGGACGGATGAGCAGTTCTTC.

This clone is a singleton in its sample. The V call is TRBV7-8, the J call TRBJ2-7, with D unresolved. The CDR3 loop spans 15 amino acids. V was clipped by 7 bases and J by 3 bases, with 19 bases between them. Germline CDR1 SGHVS, CDR2 FQNEAQ. The chain's CDR3 is CASTDRTKRIYEQYF. The CDR3 nucleotides are TGTGCCAGCACCGATAGAACAAAAAGAATCTACGAGCAGTACTTC.

This chain links TRBV2 with TRBJ1-5; no definite D call. V lost 1 base and J lost 2, with 12 bases in between. The CDR3 sequence is 16 residues long. Germline lookup yields CDR1 SNHLY and CDR2 FYNNEI. CDR3 in amino acids: CASSEVNSPGNQPQHF. The CDR3 DNA sequence: TGTGCCAGCAGTGAAGTAAACAGCCCGGGCAATCAGCCCCAGCATTTT.

J is TRBJ2-3 and V is TRBV27; D uncertain. The CDR3 runs to 14 residues. Germline CDR1 reads MNHEY; CDR2 reads SMNVEV (reference sequence). Trimming cost V 1 base and J 1 base, with 6 bases left between them. CDR3 nucleotides: TGTGCCAGCAGTTTATACCCGCGCACAGATACGCAGTATTTT. This encodes CASSLYPRTDTQYF.

The chain links TRBV28 to TRBJ2-1, with 8 positions matching TRBD2. This CDR3 contains 14 residues. J gave up 4 bases and V 7 bases, and 6 bases lay outside the gene matches. Looked up from germline, CDR1 is MDHEN and CDR2 is SYDVKM. The CDR3 loop reads CASKVREVYNEQFF. CDR3 in DNA: TGTGCCAGCAAGGTGCGGGAGGTGTACAATGAGCAGTTCTTC.

In nucleotides, the CDR3 is TGTGCCAGCAGGGGGTTTGTCTCAGGGGACGAGCAGTACTTC. It specifies CASRGFVSGDEQYF. The rearrangement uses TRBV7-2 and TRBJ2-7, with a tentative D call TRBD1 (6 bases). Germline CDR1 and CDR2: SGHTA and FQGNSA. The CDR3 has 14 residues. With 6 bases removed from V and 5 bases from J, the gap between germline ends came to 17 bases.

This sequence joins TRBV7-2 and TRBJ2-1, with D possibly called TRBD1 or TRBD2 (5 bases each). CDR3 length: 16 residues. CDR1 is SGHTA, CDR2 FQGNSA, per germline. V lost 2 bases, J lost 4 bases, and 15 bases lay in between. Written as DNA, the CDR3 is TGTGCCAGCAGCTTAATAGCAGGGACGCGGTACAATGAGCAGTTCTTC. Amino acid sequence: CASSLIAGTRYNEQFF. The full variable domain, rest sourced from reference TRBV7-2 and TRBJ2-1, is GAGVSQSPSNKVTEKGKDVELRCDPISGHTALYWYRQSLGQGLEFLIYFQGNSAPDKSGLPSDRFSAERTGGSVSTLTIQRTQQEDSAVYLCASSLIAGTRYNEQFFGPGTRLTVL.

V is TRBV5-1 and J is TRBJ2-1; 7 bases line up with TRBD1. With 4 bases clipped from V and 5 bases from J, the junction kept 12 bases outside the gene matches. The length of the CDR3 is 16 residues. Germline CDR1 SGHRS, CDR2 YFSETQ. This CDR3 is CASSKRPGTENNEQFF. CDR3 in DNA: TGCGCCAGCAGCAAAAGGCCCGGGACAGAAAACAATGAGCAGTTCTTC.

CDR3 protein: CASSTGGPYEQYF. As DNA, the CDR3 is TGTGCCAGTAGTACTGGGGGTCCCTACGAGCAGTACTTC. This sequence joins TRBV19 and TRBJ2-7; the D gene could be TRBD1 or TRBD2 (5 bases each). The V end lost 4 bases, the J end lost 2 bases, and 9 bases lay between the germline ends. Per the germline V gene, CDR1 is LNHDA and CDR2 is SQIVND (reference sequence). This CDR3 region has 13 residues.

The chain is built from TRBV27 and TRBJ1-2; no clear D gene. Germline CDR1 reads MNHEY; CDR2 reads SMNVEV (reference sequence). This CDR3 has 13 residues. The V end lost 2 bases, the J end lost 3 bases, and 7 bases lay between the germline ends. CDR3 residues: CASSLNRDYGYTF. CDR3 DNA sequence: TGTGCCAGCAGTTTAAATCGTGACTATGGCTACACCTTC.

The chain carries TRBV7-9 and TRBJ2-7; unclear D gene. CDR3 size: 13 residues. The germline CDR1 and CDR2 sequences are SEHNR and FQNEAQ (reference sequence). V lost 5 bases and J lost 4, with 12 bases in between. The CDR3 is CASSVTSEYEQYF. CDR3 bases: TGTGCCAGCAGCGTAACGTCCGAATACGAGCAGTACTTC. Full variable domain (rest looked up from reference TRBV7-9 and TRBJ2-7): DTGVSQNPRHKITKRGQNVTFRCDPISEHNRLYWYRQTLGQGPEFLTYFQNEAQLEKSRLLSDRFSAERPKGSFSTLEIQRTEQGDSAMYLCASSVTSEYEQYFGPGTRLTVT.

CDR3 bases: TGTGCCAGCAGCCAGGGGGGAGGTACAGGGGCCAAAAACATTCAGTACTTC. It is translated as CASSQGGGTGAKNIQYF. The chain carries TRBV27 and TRBJ2-4; possibly TRBD1 for D (7 bases). The V gene's germline CDR1 is MNHEY and CDR2 SMNVEV (reference sequence). Trimming took off 6 bases at V and 1 base at J, with 19 bases between the two ends. This CDR3 is built from 17 residues.

CDR3 nucleotide sequence: TGTGCCAGCAGTTTAGTACTAGCGGGAAGCACAGATACGCAGTATTTT. Residues: CASSLVLAGSTDTQYF. This chain uses TRBV27 with TRBJ2-3; TRBD2 aligns across 10 bases. CDR1 MNHEY and CDR2 SMNVEV come from the germline V gene (reference sequence). Trimming cost V 2 bases and J 0 bases; bases outside gene matches: 2. The CDR3 loop spans 16 amino acids.

The chain has TRBV7-9 and TRBJ2-7; D is unresolved. Germline V gene data show CDR1 as SEHNR and CDR2 as FQNEAQ (reference sequence). The V gene lost 1 base and the J gene lost 3 bases, with 10 bases spanning the gap. The CDR3 is 14 amino acids. The CDR3: CASSLVGDHYEQYF. The CDR3 DNA sequence: TGTGCCAGCAGCTTAGTTGGCGACCACTACGAGCAGTACTTC.

The chain is built from TRBV6-1 and TRBJ2-7; TRBD2 agrees at 8 bases. CDR3 length: 19 amino acids. CDR1 MNHNS and CDR2 SASEGT come from the germline V gene. The V and J ends lost 0 bases and 7 bases, in that order; junction bases with no gene match: 20. The CDR3 coding sequence is TGTGCCAGCAGTGAAGCGCCAGGTGGTAGCGGGATTGTATCTTTGGAGCAGTACTTC. This encodes CASSEAPGGSGIVSLEQYF.

For this clone: Other nucleotide sequences from this sample produce the same CDR3. V is TRBV27 and J is TRBJ2-7; D is ambiguous. V shed 3 bases and J shed 3 bases, with 9 bases lying between them. The CDR3 covers 13 residues. The germline CDR1 and CDR2 sequences are MNHEY and SMNVEV (reference sequence). The CDR3 sequence: CASSFGGFYEQYF. The DNA of the CDR3 is TGTGCCAGCAGTTTTGGTGGGTTCTACGAGCAGTACTTC.

CDR3 nucleotides: TGTGCCAGCAGCTTGCGGTTGTTCTCCTACAATGAGCAGTTCTTC. Translation gives CASSLRLFSYNEQFF. The chain joins TRBV4-2 to TRBJ2-1, with no clear D. CDR1 is LGHNA, CDR2 YNFKEQ, per germline. This CDR3 region has 15 residues. The V end lost 5 bases, the J end lost 0 bases, and 11 bases lay between the germline ends.

The chain links TRBV27 to TRBJ2-7; 11 positions match TRBD2. The CDR3 covers 14 residues. Germline V gives CDR1 MNHEY, CDR2 SMNVEV (reference sequence). The J segment lost 3 bases and the V segment lost 6 bases, leaving 4 bases of the junction unmatched. As DNA, the CDR3 is TGTGCCAGCAGACCTAGCGGGAGGAACTACGAGCAGTACTTC. This sequence encodes CASRPSGRNYEQYF.

The J gene is TRBJ2-1, the V gene TRBV5-1, with a possible D match to TRBD2 (6 bases). CDR1 SGHRS and CDR2 YFSETQ come from the germline V gene. With 1 base removed from V and 7 bases from J, the gap between germline ends came to 12 bases. The CDR3 contains 14 residues. In nucleotides, the CDR3 is TGCGCCAGCAGCTTGAGTCTAGCGCCTAATGAGCAGTTCTTC. Encoded protein: CASSLSLAPNEQFF.

In its sample, this clone was seen once. The chain is built from TRBV19 and TRBJ2-7; 9 positions agree with TRBD1. The CDR3 consists of 15 residues. Per the germline V gene, CDR1 is LNHDA and CDR2 is SQIVND (reference sequence). V gave up 5 bases and J gave up 2 bases; unmatched junction bases: 7. CDR3 region: CASSYGTGPTYEQYF. In DNA form, the CDR3 reads TGTGCCAGTAGTTACGGGACAGGGCCCACCTACGAGCAGTACTTC. Looking up the rest from reference TRBV19 and TRBJ2-7 gives the full variable domain: DGGITQSPKYLFRKEGQNVTLSCEQNLNHDAMYWYRQDPGQGLRLIYYSQIVNDFQKGDIAEGYSVSREKKESFPLTVTSAQKNPTAFYLCASSYGTGPTYEQYFGPGTRLTVT.

This clone was detected only once. The J gene is TRBJ2-2, the V gene TRBV30; the D is unclear. V was cut by 8 bases and J by 5 bases, with 12 bases left in between. The CDR3 runs to 12 residues. The germline gives CDR1 GTSNPN, CDR2 SVGIG (reference sequence). The CDR3 DNA is TGTGCCGGTCCGGGCAGAACCGGGGAGCTGTTTTTT. It translates to CAGPGRTGELFF.

The chain joins TRBV28 to TRBJ2-1; D gene ambiguous. Trimming shortened V by 7 bases and J by 8 bases, and 21 bases separated the two germline ends. The germline V gene has CDR1 MDHEN and CDR2 SYDVKM. The CDR3 length is 15 residues. The CDR3 nucleotides read TGTGCCAGCAATGGGTTGCTTGTAATTGCTGATGAGCAGTTCTTC. Its translation is CASNGLLVIADEQFF. Based on the CDR3 plus reference TRBV28 and TRBJ2-1, the full variable domain is DVKVTQSSRYLVKRTGEKVFLECVQDMDHENMFWYRQDPGLGLRLIYFSYDVKMKEKGDIPEGYSVSREKKERFSLILESASTNQTSMYLCASNGLLVIADEQFFGPGTRLTVL.

The J gene is TRBJ1-2, the V gene TRBV27; 7 nucleotides match TRBD1. The CDR3 contains 17 residues. The V gene end was trimmed by 6 bases and the J gene end by 3 bases; junction bases not matched to a gene: 16. Germline CDR1 and CDR2: MNHEY and SMNVEV (reference sequence). The CDR3 DNA reads as TGTGCCAGCAGCCGCAACACAGGGGCGCTTACTTACTATGGCTACACCTTC. It translates to CASSRNTGALTYYGYTF.

V is TRBV5-1 and J is TRBJ2-6; D uncertain. V lost 2 bases and J lost 4, with 10 bases in between. Germline V gene data show CDR1 as SGHRS and CDR2 as YFSETQ. The CDR3 loop spans 15 amino acids. CDR3 protein: CASSFDPAGANVLTF. The DNA of the CDR3 is TGCGCCAGCAGCTTCGATCCCGCCGGGGCCAACGTCCTGACTTTC.

The chain uses TRBV6-4 and TRBJ1-3; D gene unclear. The length of the CDR3 is 15 residues. Germline V lookup: CDR1 MRHNA, CDR2 SNTAGT. The germline V and J ends were trimmed by 6 bases and 0 bases, with 12 bases remaining between them. The CDR3 nucleotides read TGTGCCAGCAGGGAAGACGGCAACTCTGGAAACACCATATATTTT. Translation: CASREDGNSGNTIYF.